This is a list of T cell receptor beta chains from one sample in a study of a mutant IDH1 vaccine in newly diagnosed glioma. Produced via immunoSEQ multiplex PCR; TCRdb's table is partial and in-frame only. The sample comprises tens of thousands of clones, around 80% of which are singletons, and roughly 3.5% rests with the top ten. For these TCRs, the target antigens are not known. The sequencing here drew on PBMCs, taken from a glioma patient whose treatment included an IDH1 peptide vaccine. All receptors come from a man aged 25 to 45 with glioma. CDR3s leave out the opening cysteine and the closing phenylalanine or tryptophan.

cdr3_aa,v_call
ASSTPGGGPSPLH,TRBV27
ASSLGASVYEQY,TRBV19
ASRFGQGVTYEQY,TRBV7-8
ASSFSSGVNTGELF,TRBV19
ASSELSSGKSQETQY,TRBV2
SARPYKGSYEQY,TRBV29-1
ASSRGQVDQPQH,TRBV6-1
ASSRSTAGGPDTQY,TRBV13
ASSLASRGDYGYT,TRBV27
ASRWSTGFTEAF,TRBV13
ASSSGTGGYEQY,TRBV7-9
AWSVRRLAGAQETQY,TRBV30
ATSRDRGTVSTEAF,TRBV15
ASSLSGEAQETQY,TRBV7-9
ASSLEAGETQY,TRBV13
AISESAGGNQPQH,TRBV10-3
ASSLGDTYEQY,TRBV5-1
ASRVDRDSNQPQH,TRBV5-1
ASSLGWKGRGALYNEQF,TRBV7-6
ASSLLGTGSYEQY,TRBV28
ASSPGLGGKETQY,TRBV7-7
SARSRDSEAF,TRBV29-1
ASSHARGGGYT,TRBV14
ASSLDPGADTQY,TRBV5-4
ASSLLGGMNTEAF,TRBV5-1
ASDDRKSYEQY,TRBV2
ASSLVLAGGPGELF,TRBV5-1
ASSLAVSGASYNEQF,TRBV5-1
ASSRGSSTDTQY,TRBV4-1
ASSLQGAGANVLT,TRBV5-4
ASSLRRTGTTGANVLT,TRBV13
ASTADRGTYEQY,TRBV6-1
AWTLGQGSTEAF,TRBV30
ASSFYSGGSPMNTEAF,TRBV5-8
ASRSRTANTEAF,TRBV6-6
ASSFHAGSNQPQH,TRBV27
ASSPGGGNTGELF,TRBV6-5
ASSLRQGPQTY,TRBV7-2
ASSPPLRMEAF,TRBV18
ASSQNGLVDTQY,TRBV18
ASLENLQGSRQPQH,TRBV28
ASSQGQGYEQF,TRBV5-8